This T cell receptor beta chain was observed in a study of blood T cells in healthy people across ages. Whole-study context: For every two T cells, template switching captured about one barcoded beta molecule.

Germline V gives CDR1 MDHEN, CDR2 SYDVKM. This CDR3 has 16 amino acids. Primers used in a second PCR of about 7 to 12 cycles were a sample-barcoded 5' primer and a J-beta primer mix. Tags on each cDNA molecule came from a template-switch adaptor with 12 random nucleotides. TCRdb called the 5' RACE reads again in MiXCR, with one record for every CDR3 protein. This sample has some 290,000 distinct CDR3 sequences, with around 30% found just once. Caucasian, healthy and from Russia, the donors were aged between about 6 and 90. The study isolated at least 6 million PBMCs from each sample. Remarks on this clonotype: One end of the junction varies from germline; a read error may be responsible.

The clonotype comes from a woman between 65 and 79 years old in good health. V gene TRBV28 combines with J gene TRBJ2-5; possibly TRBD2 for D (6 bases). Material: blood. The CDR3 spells CVSSPVDRLRGETQYF. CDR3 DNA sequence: TGTGTCAGCAGCCCCGTCGATCGGCTGCGGGGAGAGACCCAGTACTTC.